This is a list of T cell receptor beta chains from one sample in a study of cytomegalovirus exposure and HLA in healthy donors. TCRdb's copy holds only in-frame clones and misses some; the assay was immunoSEQ multiplex PCR. The sample lists under 150,000 clones, over 70% occurring once. The sequencing sample was made of PBMCs. These receptors all come from a woman between 40 and 55 years old in good health and CMV-seronegative. CDR3s include the opening cysteine and the closing phenylalanine or tryptophan.

TRBJ1-5 16 TRBV21-1 CASISTGAFGNQPQHF
TRBJ2-7 15 TRBV9 CASSFGLAETYEQYF
TRBJ1-1 14 TRBV12-5 CASGPPTQRTEAFF
TRBJ1-2 15 TRBV5-1 CASSLDGLLNYGYTF
TRBJ1-1 14 TRBV2 CASSASGQNTEAFF
TRBJ1-1 17 TRBV28 CATDLGTGGTMNTEAFF
TRBJ2-7 15 TRBV27 CASSSPGTGSYEQYF
TRBJ2-3 16 TRBV9 CASSVALAGDKDTQYF
TRBJ2-7 15 TRBV5-6 CASSPEGQATYEQYF
TRBJ2-5 18 TRBV5-1 CASSLPSSGGPSQETQYF
TRBJ1-6 16 TRBV9 CASSVGVASYNSPLHF
TRBJ1-2 12 TRBV9 CASSKTGGGYTF
TRBJ1-1 14 TRBV6-6 CASSWGGQGFEAFF
TRBJ1-2 12 TRBV19 CASSEKGVGYTF
TRBJ1-5 18 TRBV19 CASSTTGTGSQVDQPQHF
TRBJ1-3 15 TRBV15 CATSRDRGIGNTIYF
TRBJ2-3 14 TRBV21-1 CARKGAGSGDTQYF
TRBJ1-2 16 TRBV5-4 CASSLGAHRRHWGYTF
TRBJ2-5 15 TRBV6-1 CASSETSGGAETQYF
TRBJ2-7 15 TRBV27 CASRGGYRGDDEQYF
TRBJ2-2 14 TRBV27 CASSLPGGTGELFF
TRBJ2-7 15 TRBV27 CASSSGQGLSYEQYF
TRBJ1-4 13 TRBV10-3 CATQTGGGEKLFF
TRBJ2-7 13 TRBV6-6 CASSLAGNYEQYF
TRBJ2-5 13 TRBV29-1 CSVDTGSQETQYF
TRBJ2-1 14 TRBV10-3 CAISVGGSGNEQFF
TRBJ2-7 14 TRBV7-3 CASSSTGQIYEQYF
TRBJ1-6 15 TRBV19 CASSIAQGRDSPLHF
TRBJ2-2 17 TRBV15 CATSRVRLPSGTGELFF
TRBJ1-5 13 TRBV2 CASSVQGNQPQHF
TRBJ1-1 14 TRBV6-1 CASRLDTMNTEAFF
TRBJ2-7 13 TRBV19 CASSDTGNYEQYF
TRBJ1-4 17 TRBV5-8 CASSTGQGQATNEKLFF
TRBJ1-4 14 TRBV16 CASSQSRGNEKLFF
TRBJ2-7 16 TRBV7-8 CASSFELAGGSYEQYF
TRBJ2-7 15 TRBV7-9 CASSQATGSLREQYF
TRBJ1-1 14 TRBV19 CASSIRGGNTEAFF
TRBJ2-7 14 TRBV5-5 CASSPWGTAYEQYF
TRBJ2-7 15 TRBV7-9 CASSFGGRASYEQYF
TRBJ2-2 15 TRBV28 CASSLPGRAPGELFF
TRBJ1-1 12 TRBV6-6 CASGRVWTEAFF
TRBJ1-2 13 TRBV19 CASSPGQSYGYTF
TRBJ2-1 14 TRBV12-5 CASALAGGYNEQFF
TRBJ2-1 15 TRBV19 CASSMGQGSYNEQFF
TRBJ2-1 15 TRBV7-2 CASSVGQQESGEQFF
TRBJ2-3 17 TRBV5-1 CASNGQGAGGHTDTQYF
TRBJ2-5 15 TRBV2 CASSEQGLPLQTQYF
TRBJ1-2 14 TRBV6-6 CASRDRDRYYGYTF
TRBJ2-7 15 TRBV27 CASSLSGQGTYEQYF
TRBJ2-3 15 TRBV5-1 CASSLMGLSTDTQYF
TRBJ2-2 14 TRBV19 CASSNHRGTGELFF
TRBJ1-2 14 TRBV7-2 CASSVPGSGGGYTF
TRBJ2-1 15 TRBV19 CASSIAGSSYNEQFF